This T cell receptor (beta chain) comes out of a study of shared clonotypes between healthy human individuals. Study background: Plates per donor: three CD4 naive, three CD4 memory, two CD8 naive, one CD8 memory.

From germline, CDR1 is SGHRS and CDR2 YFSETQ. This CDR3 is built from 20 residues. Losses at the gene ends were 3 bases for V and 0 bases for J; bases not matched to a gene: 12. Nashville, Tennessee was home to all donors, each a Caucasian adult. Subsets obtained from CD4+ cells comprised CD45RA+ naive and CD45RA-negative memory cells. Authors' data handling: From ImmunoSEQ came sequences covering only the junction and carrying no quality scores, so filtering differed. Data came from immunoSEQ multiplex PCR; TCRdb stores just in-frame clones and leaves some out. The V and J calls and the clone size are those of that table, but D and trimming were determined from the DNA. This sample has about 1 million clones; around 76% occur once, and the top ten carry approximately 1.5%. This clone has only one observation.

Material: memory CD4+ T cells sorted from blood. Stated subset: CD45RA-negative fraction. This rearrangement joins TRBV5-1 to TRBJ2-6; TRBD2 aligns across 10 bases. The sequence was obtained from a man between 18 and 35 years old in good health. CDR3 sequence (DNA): TGCGCCAGCAGCTGGACGACTAGCGGGCAGACCCTCTCTGGGGCCAACGTCCTGACTTTC. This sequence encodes CASSWTTSGQTLSGANVLTF.